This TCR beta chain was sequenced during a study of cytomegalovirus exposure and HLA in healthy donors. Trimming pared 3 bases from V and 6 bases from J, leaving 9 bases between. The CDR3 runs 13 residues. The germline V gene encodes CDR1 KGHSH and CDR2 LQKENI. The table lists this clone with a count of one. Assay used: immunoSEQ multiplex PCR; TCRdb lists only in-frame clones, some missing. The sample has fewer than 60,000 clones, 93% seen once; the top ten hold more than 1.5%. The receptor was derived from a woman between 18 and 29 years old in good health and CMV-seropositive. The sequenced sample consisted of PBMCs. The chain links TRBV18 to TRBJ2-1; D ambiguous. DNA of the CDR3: TGTGCCAGCTCACCTTCCCCAGTCAATGAGCAGTTCTTC. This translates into CASSPSPVNEQFF.